These 27 T cell receptor beta chains originate from one sample sequenced in a study of CD8+CD57+ T cells in acquired aplastic anemia. Genomic DNA templated the TCR beta VDJ and CDR3 profiling. TCRdb itself ran the reads through MiXCR, one entry per CDR3 protein. The table records around 190,000 distinct CDR3 sequences, about 53% of them present only once. The sample consisted of sorted CD4+, CD8+, or CD8+CD57+ T cells (not recorded which) from PBMCs. These receptors were obtained from a human donor in good health, serving as a control.

The sample holds many counts of this clonotype. V gene TRBV6-2 or TRBV6-3 combines with J gene TRBJ1-2, with D unresolved. From germline, CDR1 is MNHEY and CDR2 SVGEGT. Trimming took off 0 bases at V and 3 bases at J, with 26 bases between the two ends. The CDR3 extends over 20 amino acids. For the CDR3, the DNA is TGTGCCAGCAGTTACTCAATAGGCGGGGATCGGTACGGCGATTACTATGGCTACACCTTC. Its protein product is CASSYSIGGDRYGDYYGYTF.

This chain links TRBV10-2 with TRBJ1-3, with no clear D. The CDR3 is made up of 14 amino acids. Germline CDR1 reads WSHSY; CDR2 reads SAAADI. Trimming cost V 8 bases and J 0 bases, with 11 bases left between them. The CDR3 region has the DNA TGCGCCAGCGAAGGCAGTTCCTCTGGAAACACCATATATTTT. This translates into CASEGSSSGNTIYF.

This rearrangement joins TRBV24-1 to TRBJ1-5; D ambiguous. The ends were cut back, 5 bases at V and 9 bases at J, with 10 bases in the middle. In germline, CDR1 is KGHDR, CDR2 SFDVKD. The CDR3 runs to 12 residues. The CDR3 DNA reads as TGTGCCACCAGTGGCCCGGGCGGGCCCCAGCATTTT. It is translated as CATSGPGGPQHF.

This clonotype showed up many times. The chain recombines TRBV6-1 with TRBJ2-3; perhaps TRBD1 as D (5 bases). Trimming took 8 bases from V and 2 from J, leaving 14 bases between them. The CDR3 sequence is 14 residues long. Germline assignment: CDR1 MNHNS and CDR2 SASEGT. CDR3 nucleotide sequence: TGTGCCAGCCAGCAGGGCTCAAACACAGATACGCAGTATTTT. Residues: CASQQGSNTDTQYF.

Remarks on this clonotype: Likely a read error: the CDR3 ends without its conserved phenylalanine or tryptophan. V and J are TRBV20-1 and TRBJ2-7; 8 nucleotides line up with TRBD1. This CDR3 spans 13 amino acids. V lost 6 bases and J lost 6; bases outside the gene matches: 10. Germline values: CDR1 DFQATT, CDR2 SNEGSKA (reference sequence). CDR3 sequence: CSASRGRGGEQYL. CDR3 sequence (DNA): TGCAGTGCGAGCAGGGGGCGTGGTGGCGAGCAGTACCTC.

The sample holds one count of this clonotype. The chain uses TRBV10-2 and TRBJ1-5; D remains ambiguous. V lost 2 bases, J lost 3 bases, and 11 bases lay in between. The germline V gene has CDR1 WSHSY and CDR2 SAAADI. This CDR3 region has 15 residues. CDR3 residues: CASSEAGGNNQPQHF. The CDR3 DNA reads TGCGCCAGCAGTGAGGCGGGAGGAAACAATCAGCCCCAGCATTTT.

The chain has TRBV19 and TRBJ1-5; D remains unclear. Trimming took 5 bases from V and 3 from J, leaving 11 bases between them. CDR3 length: 14 amino acids. Germline V CDR1 and CDR2: LNHDA, SQIVND (reference sequence). Here the CDR3 DNA reads TGTGCCAGTAGTTTTCGGGGTCACAATCAGCCCCAGCATTTT. Translated, it gives CASSFRGHNQPQHF.

Of note for this clonotype: The germline gene is not matched at one end of the junction; a read error may be the cause. This chain links TRBV6-2 or TRBV6-3 with TRBJ2-7, with TRBD1 as a possible D gene (5 bases). The CDR3 consists of 17 residues. CDR1 and CDR2 from the germline V gene are MNHEY and SVGEGT. The CDR3 region has the DNA TGTGCCAGCAGTTACACGACAGCATACAGTCTCTCCGACGAGCAGTACTTC. Translation: CASSYTTAYSLSDEQYF.

The chain combines TRBV5-1 with TRBJ2-5, with 9 bases that match TRBD2. This CDR3 region has 14 residues. Germline values: CDR1 SGHRS, CDR2 YFSETQ. Trimming at V came to 5 bases and at J to 4 bases, leaving 6 bases not matched to a gene. CDR3 sequence (DNA): TGCGCCAGCAGTCCTGGACTAGCGAGAGAGACCCAGTACTTC. Amino acid sequence: CASSPGLARETQYF.

The V gene is TRBV29-1, the J gene TRBJ2-7; 7 bases align to TRBD1. This CDR3 region has 13 residues. CDR1 is SQVTM and CDR2 is ANQGSEA in the germline V gene. V lost 4 bases, J lost 3 bases, and 6 bases stayed unmatched. CDR3 sequence (DNA): TGCAGCGTTGGGGCCGGGACAGACTACGAGCAGTACTTC. Its protein product is CSVGAGTDYEQYF.

This clonotype was detected only once. The chain recombines TRBV29-1 with TRBJ2-1; 9 bases map to TRBD1. The germline gives CDR1 SQVTM, CDR2 ANQGSEA. This CDR3 is built from 16 residues. V shed 7 bases, J shed 5 bases, and the junction held 15 bases outside the gene matches. The CDR3 DNA sequence: TGCAGCGAGTCCTCGAAGGGACAGGGAGGCCACAATGAGCAGTTCTTC. This encodes CSESSKGQGGHNEQFF.

This clonotype was observed many times. The V call is TRBV4-2, the J call TRBJ2-3, with 10 bases fitting TRBD1. The V segment lost 0 bases and the J segment 1 base; nucleotides outside the gene matches: 1. This CDR3 comprises 16 residues. Per germline, CDR1 LGHNA and CDR2 YNFKEQ. The CDR3 DNA reads as TGTGCCAGCAGCCAAGAAGGGACAGGGGGCACAGATACGCAGTATTTT. This encodes CASSQEGTGGTDTQYF.

The V call is TRBV7-6, the J call TRBJ2-3; 10 bases fit TRBD1. CDR1 and CDR2 from the germline V gene are SGHVS and FNYEAQ. The CDR3 has 14 amino acids. After removal of 5 bases from V and 5 bases from J, the junction contained 4 bases not matched to a gene. The CDR3 loop reads CASSLGQGIDTQYF. CDR3 sequence (DNA): TGTGCCAGCAGCCTGGGACAGGGGATAGATACGCAGTATTTT.

The V and J genes are TRBV19 and TRBJ1-1; possible D gene TRBD1, 5 bases. CDR1 is LNHDA and CDR2 is SQIVND in the germline V gene (reference sequence). The CDR3 sequence is 13 residues long. V shed 8 bases and J shed 5 bases, with 15 bases lying between them. The CDR3 loop reads CASYGAEWTEAFF. The CDR3 nucleotides read TGTGCCAGTTACGGGGCTGAGTGGACTGAAGCTTTCTTT.

Many counts were recorded for this clonotype. V and J are TRBV14 and TRBJ2-3, with 13 bases aligning to TRBD2. Trimming at V came to 3 bases and at J to 6 bases, leaving 12 bases not matched to a gene. CDR1 SGHDN and CDR2 FVKESK come from the germline V gene. There are 18 residues in the CDR3. CDR3 in amino acids: CASSHFMGLAGSSDTQYF. Written as DNA, the CDR3 is TGTGCCAGCAGCCATTTCATGGGACTAGCGGGGTCTTCCGATACGCAGTATTTT.

The chain uses TRBV10-3 and TRBJ2-3; 13 bases match TRBD2. The germline CDR1 and CDR2 sequences are ENHRY and SYGVKD. The CDR3 contains 16 residues. V gave up 6 bases and J gave up 0 bases; unmatched junction bases: 3. CDR3 loop: CAISGTSGASTDTQYF. In nucleotides, the CDR3 is TGTGCCATCAGCGGGACTAGCGGGGCTAGCACAGATACGCAGTATTTT.

A word on this clonotype: Relative to the germline gene, one junction end is altered; a read error may explain this. The rearrangement links TRBV7-9 to TRBJ2-1; the D call may be TRBD1 or TRBD2 (6 bases each). The CDR3 sequence is 14 residues long. Germline V CDR1 and CDR2: SEHNR, FQNEAQ (reference sequence). The CDR3 here is CASSLAQGRNEQFF. The CDR3 region has the DNA TGTGCCAGCAGCCTAGCGCAGGGGAGGAATGAGCAGTTCTTC.

This clonotype was picked up a small number of times. The chain carries TRBV20-1 and TRBJ2-7, with 7 bases aligning to TRBD1. Germline V CDR1 and CDR2: DFQATT, SNEGSKA (reference sequence). J lost 0 bases, V lost 6 bases, and 8 bases had no gene match. This CDR3 contains 14 residues. The CDR3 DNA reads TGCAGTGCCCTGGACAGGATGTTCTCCTACGAGCAGTACTTC. It specifies CSALDRMFSYEQYF.

Only one count was recorded for this clonotype. V is TRBV10-2 and J is TRBJ1-1, with TRBD1 identical over 9 bases. J gave up 4 bases and V 8 bases, and 11 bases lay outside the gene matches. CDR3 length: 15 amino acids. Germline V gene lookup returns CDR1 WSHSY and CDR2 SAAADI. This CDR3 is CASRRDRDIGTEAFF. CDR3 in DNA: TGCGCCAGCCGCCGGGACAGGGATATTGGCACTGAAGCTTTCTTT.

Details on this clonotype: Given a much more abundant clone one base away, this may be a read error. Written as DNA, the CDR3 is TGTGCCAGCAGTTCCCGGGCAGGCGGGGACTATGGCTACACCTTC. It yields the protein CASSSRAGGDYGYTF. This chain joins TRBV2 and TRBJ1-2; D not certain. Trimming pared 5 bases from V and 3 bases from J, leaving 16 bases between. The CDR3 is 15 residues long. Germline values: CDR1 SNHLY, CDR2 FYNNEI.

The chain is built from TRBV12-3 or TRBV12-4 and TRBJ2-7; D unclear. This CDR3 spans 12 amino acids. Trimming removed 6 bases from V and 3 bases from J, with 9 bases in between. The CDR3 region has the DNA TGTGCCAGCAGCCGTGTGGGCTACGAGCAGTACTTC. Encoded protein: CASSRVGYEQYF.

There are a few counts of this clonotype. This chain links TRBV4-2 with TRBJ2-5, with D tentatively TRBD2 (6 bases). The germline CDR1 and CDR2 sequences are LGHNA and YNFKEQ. The V gene lost 4 bases and the J gene lost 4 bases, with 16 bases spanning the gap. The CDR3 length is 15 residues. The CDR3 reads CASSPSGTWGETQYF. In DNA form, the CDR3 reads TGTGCCAGCAGCCCATCGGGGACTTGGGGAGAGACCCAGTACTTC.

A word on this clonotype: At one end, the junction sequence differs from germline, possibly due to a read error. The chain has TRBV24-1 and TRBJ2-2; D may be TRBD2 (5 bases). Germline V gives CDR1 KGHDR, CDR2 SFDVKD. The CDR3 covers 13 residues. The CDR3 protein is CATMSPNTGELFF. In nucleotides, the CDR3 is TGTGCCACCATGTCGCCGAACACCGGGGAGCTGTTCTTT.

The chain uses TRBV29-1 and TRBJ1-1; maybe TRBD1 (5 bases). This CDR3 has 13 amino acids. Germline assignment: CDR1 SQVTM and CDR2 ANQGSEA. The V end lost 0 bases, the J end lost 7 bases, and 12 bases lay between the germline ends. The CDR3 nucleotides are TGCAGCGTTGAAGATTCGCGACAGAGTGAAGCTTTCTTT. This sequence encodes CSVEDSRQSEAFF.

The rearrangement joins TRBV7-9 to TRBJ1-6, with 9 bases that match TRBD1. The V segment lost 5 bases and the J segment 10 bases; nucleotides outside the gene matches: 15. Looked up from germline, CDR1 is SEHNR and CDR2 is FQNEAQ (reference sequence). This CDR3 comprises 17 residues. The CDR3 here is CASSLLSGQGKLSPLHF. Here the CDR3 DNA reads TGTGCCAGCAGCCTCCTTTCGGGACAGGGCAAATTATCACCCCTCCACTTT.

The chain employs TRBV5-1 and TRBJ2-7; TRBD1 matches 7 bases. Trimming took 4 bases from V and 3 from J; bases not matched to a gene: 7. Per the germline V gene, CDR1 is SGHRS and CDR2 is YFSETQ. The length of the CDR3 is 14 residues. The CDR3 reads CASSPDRVGYEQYF. The CDR3 nucleotides read TGCGCCAGCAGCCCCGACAGGGTAGGCTACGAGCAGTACTTC.

The V call is TRBV7-6, the J call TRBJ2-1, with 13 bases that match TRBD2. Per the germline V gene, CDR1 is SGHVS and CDR2 is FNYEAQ. The CDR3 is made up of 16 amino acids. V lost 0 bases to trimming and J lost 8 bases; unmatched junction nucleotides: 4. The chain's CDR3 is CASSLARLAGGHEQFF. The CDR3 coding sequence is TGTGCCAGCAGCTTAGCGCGACTAGCGGGAGGCCATGAGCAGTTCTTC.